The 17 T cell receptor beta chains below were found in one sample sequenced in a study of cytomegalovirus exposure and HLA in healthy donors. Primers included in the PCR were 60 Vbeta and 13 Jbeta primers. The protocol was immunoSEQ multiplex PCR, while the TCRdb copy is restricted to in-frame clones and leaves out a portion. The sample records about 200,000 clones, more than 9.5% being singletons. Input material: PBMCs. Receptors originate from a man in his forties or fifties in good health and CMV-seropositive.

The rearrangement uses TRBV6-6 and TRBJ1-2, with D possibly TRBD1 on 5 matching bases. V lost 6 bases to trimming and J lost 5 bases, with 16 bases between them. Germline lookup yields CDR1 MNHNY and CDR2 SVGAGI (reference sequence). This CDR3 is 14 amino acids long. Here the CDR3 reads CASSFDSPWYGYTF. In nucleotides, the CDR3 is TGTGCCAGCAGCTTCGACAGCCCTTGGTATGGCTACACCTTC.

This chain joins TRBV4-1 and TRBJ2-5; the D is unclear. Trimming removed 0 bases from V and 6 bases from J, with 8 bases in between. This CDR3 is built from 13 residues. In germline, CDR1 is MGHRA, CDR2 YSYEKL. The CDR3 DNA follows: TGCGCCAGCAGCCAAGATTTAGTCCAGACCCAGTACTTC. This codes for CASSQDLVQTQYF.

J is TRBJ2-7 and V is TRBV5-1; D is perhaps TRBD1 (6 bases). Per the germline V gene, CDR1 is SGHRS and CDR2 is YFSETQ. This CDR3 has 13 amino acids. V was shortened by 1 base and J by 6 bases, with 11 bases between the two germline ends. The CDR3 protein is CASSLTGLGEQYF. In nucleotides, the CDR3 is TGCGCCAGCAGCTTGACAGGGTTGGGCGAGCAGTACTTC.

This clone was counted between two and nine times. The gene calls are TRBV7-9 and TRBJ2-2, with a possible D match to TRBD2 (6 bases). Germline CDR1 and CDR2: SEHNR and FQNEAQ (reference sequence). V was pared by 5 bases and J by 0 bases, with 13 bases between. The CDR3 has 16 residues. CDR3 loop: CASSLMGGSNTGELFF. CDR3 sequence (DNA): TGTGCCAGCAGCCTTATGGGGGGTTCGAACACCGGGGAGCTGTTTTTT. Combining the CDR3 with reference TRBV7-9 and TRBJ2-2 gives the whole variable domain DTGVSQNPRHKITKRGQNVTFRCDPISEHNRLYWYRQTLGQGPEFLTYFQNEAQLEKSRLLSDRFSAERPKGSFSTLEIQRTEQGDSAMYLCASSLMGGSNTGELFFGEGSRLTVL.

This clone was counted ten times or more. The CDR3 is CASSLGARGQETQYF. The CDR3 nucleotides are TGCGCCAGCAGCTTGGGGGCCAGGGGGCAGGAGACCCAGTACTTC. This chain links TRBV5-1 with TRBJ2-5; TRBD1 aligns across 8 bases. CDR1 and CDR2 (germline): SGHRS, YFSETQ. The CDR3 extends over 15 amino acids. V gave up 0 bases and J gave up 5 bases; unmatched junction bases: 6.

This clone turned up a few times. The J gene is TRBJ1-1, the V gene TRBV6-6, with D tentatively TRBD1 (5 bases). Trimming shortened V by 6 bases and J by 1 base, and 9 bases separated the two germline ends. The CDR3 has 13 residues. CDR1 is MNHNY and CDR2 is SVGAGI in the germline V gene (reference sequence). CDR3 residues: CASRGEANTEAFF. In DNA form, the CDR3 reads TGTGCCAGCAGGGGGGAGGCGAACACTGAAGCTTTCTTT.

The chain employs TRBV2 and TRBJ1-2; 10 bases align to TRBD1. J was trimmed by 6 bases and V by 5 bases; bases with no gene match: 9. Germline loops: CDR1 SNHLY, CDR2 FYNNEI. CDR3 length: 15 amino acids. The CDR3 sequence is CASSSDRGRGDGYTF. CDR3 sequence (DNA): TGTGCCAGCAGTTCTGACAGGGGGCGCGGTGATGGCTACACCTTC. Drawing the rest from reference TRBV2 and TRBJ1-2, the complete variable domain is EPEVTQTPSHQVTQMGQEVILRCVPISNHLYFYWYRQILGQKVEFLVSFYNNEISEKSEIFDDQFSVERPDGSNFTLKIRSTKLEDSAMYFCASSSDRGRGDGYTFGSGTRLTVV.

This clone was observed a handful of times. The rearrangement uses TRBV6-1 and TRBJ1-1; D unresolved. The CDR3 contains 14 residues. Germline V gene lookup returns CDR1 MNHNS and CDR2 SASEGT. Trimming shortened V by 4 bases and J by 0 bases, and 9 bases separated the two germline ends. This CDR3 reads CASSVGRVNTEAFF. For the CDR3, the DNA is TGTGCCAGCAGTGTTGGGAGGGTGAACACTGAAGCTTTCTTT.

This clone was observed a handful of times. The gene calls are TRBV7-2 and TRBJ2-6; unclear D gene. Trimming took 2 bases from V and 0 from J, leaving 14 bases between them. Germline values: CDR1 SGHTA, CDR2 FQGNSA. The CDR3 totals 18 residues. Here the CDR3 reads CASSLYPGGNSGANVLTF. The CDR3 DNA reads TGTGCCAGCAGCTTATATCCCGGCGGTAACTCTGGGGCCAACGTCCTGACTTTC. The variable domain in full, completed from reference TRBV7-2 and TRBJ2-6, reads GAGVSQSPSNKVTEKGKDVELRCDPISGHTALYWYRQSLGQGLEFLIYFQGNSAPDKSGLPSDRFSAERTGGSVSTLTIQRTQQEDSAVYLCASSLYPGGNSGANVLTFGAGSRLTVL.

The chain recombines TRBV5-1 with TRBJ1-1; TRBD1 might be the D (5 bases). The CDR3 has 14 residues. V lost 0 bases and J lost 1, with 7 bases in between. Germline CDR1 SGHRS, CDR2 YFSETQ. The CDR3 loop is CASSLDGANTEAFF. CDR3 DNA: TGCGCCAGCAGCTTGGATGGGGCGAACACTGAAGCTTTCTTT.

In its sample, this clone was seen a few times. The chain links TRBV5-1 to TRBJ2-3; D is perhaps TRBD2 (6 bases). V was pared by 2 bases and J by 7 bases, with 14 bases between. Looked up from germline, CDR1 is SGHRS and CDR2 is YFSETQ. This CDR3 comprises 14 residues. Written as DNA, the CDR3 is TGCGCCAGCAGCTTTAACGGGGGAAGAAATACGCAGTATTTT. Its translation: CASSFNGGRNTQYF.

This clone has just a few counts. J is TRBJ2-7 and V is TRBV4-1; TRBD1 matches at 8 bases. V was clipped by 2 bases and J by 3 bases; unmatched bases: 9. CDR1 MGHRA and CDR2 YSYEKL come from the germline V gene. CDR3 length equals 16 residues. CDR3 loop: CASSQNDRGKIYEQYF. As DNA, the CDR3 is TGCGCCAGCAGCCAAAACGACAGGGGTAAAATCTACGAGCAGTACTTC.

The sample holds a few counts of this clone. DNA for the CDR3: TGTGCCAGCAGTCCATCGAGAAGGAGAGAAGCTTTCTTT. Translation gives CASSPSRRREAFF. The chain carries TRBV27 and TRBJ1-1; D is uncertain. Germline CDR1 MNHEY, CDR2 SMNVEV (reference sequence). V was clipped by 5 bases and J by 8 bases, with 15 bases between them. The CDR3 covers 13 residues.

The chain combines TRBV5-4 with TRBJ2-3; D ambiguous. CDR3 length: 14 residues. The germline V and J ends were trimmed by 2 bases and 1 base, with 8 bases remaining between them. The germline CDR1 and CDR2 sequences are SGHNT and YYREEE (reference sequence). The CDR3 DNA reads as TGTGCCAGCAGCTTCCCTCCGGGCACAGATACGCAGTATTTT. This translates into CASSFPPGTDTQYF.

The chain links TRBV19 to TRBJ2-3, with D perhaps matching TRBD1 (6 bases). Germline lookup yields CDR1 LNHDA and CDR2 SQIVND (reference sequence). The CDR3 has 15 amino acids. V was clipped by 3 bases and J by 0 bases, with 10 bases between them. The CDR3 bases are TGTGCCAGTAGTATTCAAAGGGGGAGCACAGATACGCAGTATTTT. Translating it yields CASSIQRGSTDTQYF.

The chain uses TRBV6-1 and TRBJ2-3; TRBD2 aligns across 8 bases. This CDR3 has 13 residues. Unmatched junction bases numbered 7, after V lost 11 bases and J lost 3 bases. Per germline, CDR1 MNHNS and CDR2 SASEGT. In DNA, the CDR3 is TGTGCCGGGGGAACTAGCGGTACAGATACGCAGTATTTT. Its translation is CAGGTSGTDTQYF.

The chain couples TRBV15 to TRBJ1-6; D ambiguous. Trimming took off 1 base at V and 9 bases at J, with 4 bases between the two ends. The CDR3 consists of 12 residues. Germline CDR1 reads LNHNV; CDR2 reads YYDKDF (reference sequence). As DNA, the CDR3 is TGTGCCACCAGCAGAGTTAGTTCACCCCTCCACTTT. This codes for CATSRVSSPLHF.